This T cell receptor (beta chain) appears in the sequencing data of a study of early T cells in non-severe SARS-CoV-2 infection. Background on the study: Unsorted whole blood bulk RNA was sequenced, with unpaired chains. Study conclusions and caveats: VDJdb-based matching was biased toward anti-spike CD8 responses and missed private and CD4 specificities.

V lost 3 bases and J lost 1, with 13 bases in between. The CDR3 length is 16 residues. The germline gives CDR1 SGHNT, CDR2 YYREEE (reference sequence). Unique molecular identifier tags were affixed to discrete cDNA molecules. TCRdb fed the 5' RACE reads into MiXCR, producing one record per CDR3 protein. The sample carries tens of thousands of distinct CDR3 sequences, more than 4.5% recorded once. Worth noting for this clonotype: Its antigen is not known.

The clonotype originates from an adult who was a healthcare worker with PCR-confirmed SARS-CoV-2 infection or an uninfected control (not recorded which). Source material: whole blood. The rearrangement joins TRBV5-4 to TRBJ2-2; D is unresolved. CDR3 sequence: CASSSPETKNTGELFF. The CDR3 DNA reads TGTGCCAGCAGCTCGCCGGAGACGAAGAACACCGGGGAGCTGTTTTTT.